These T cell receptor beta chains were read from a single sample in a study of response to subunit inactivated influenza vaccine. TCRdb re-analysed the RT-PCR reads in MiXCR, keeping a single row per CDR3 protein. The profile covers roughly 760,000 distinct CDR3 sequences, with approximately 21% appearing a single time and about 10% taken by the ten largest. The sequencing used PBMCs from blood, collected 4 to 6 days after vaccination. Receptors were obtained from a man between 45 and 60 years old who received an inactivated influenza vaccine. CDR3s include the opening cysteine and the closing phenylalanine or tryptophan. The D gene is left open where the match is weak. Clone size is stated in some rows and not others, as once, few, many or a class when expanded.

J gene,D gene,clone size,V gene,CDR3 protein,CDR3 DNA
TRBJ2-7,NA,NA,TRBV28,CASSTPRVYEQYF,TGTGCCAGCAGCACACCGAGGGTCTACGAGCAGTACTTC
TRBJ1-4,TRBD1,NA,TRBV7-9,CASNRGAPAGGEKLFF,TGTGCCAGCAACAGGGGCGCCCCCGCCGGTGGTGAAAAACTGTTTTTT
TRBJ2-7,NA,few,TRBV3-1,CASSQGGATEQYF,TGTGCCAGCAGCCAAGGAGGGGCAACCGAGCAGTACTTC
TRBJ2-2,NA,NA,TRBV5-1,CASSSTGSTGELFF,TGCGCCAGCAGCTCCACAGGGTCCACCGGGGAGCTGTTTTTT
TRBJ2-1,TRBD2,few,TRBV4-2,CASSQDDGTSGEFF,TGTGCCAGCAGCCAAGATGACGGGACTAGCGGGGAGTTCTTC
TRBJ2-5,NA,few,TRBV6-2/TRBV6-3,CASSRGRQGETQYF,TGTGCCAGCAGCCGTGGCCGCCAGGGAGAGACCCAGTACTTC
TRBJ2-1,TRBD1,NA,TRBV28,CASSPHHADRGLGHNEQFF,TGTGCCAGCAGTCCCCACCACGCAGACAGGGGGCTCGGACACAATGAGCAGTTCTTC
TRBJ1-4,NA,NA,TRBV7-9,CASSRIGQTNEKLFF,TGTGCCAGCAGCCGAATTGGACAGACTAATGAAAAACTGTTTTTT
TRBJ2-5,TRBD2,NA,TRBV4-3,CASSQTSGGVQETQYF,TGCGCCAGCAGCCAAACTAGCGGGGGGGTTCAAGAGACCCAGTACTTC
TRBJ2-7,NA,NA,TRBV24-1,CATSDSDVSEQYF,TGTGCCACCAGTGATTCGGACGTGAGCGAGCAGTACTTC
TRBJ2-1,NA,many,TRBV7-3,CASSLGAWGEQFF,TGTGCCAGCAGCCTAGGAGCCTGGGGGGAGCAGTTCTTC
TRBJ2-7,TRBD2,many,TRBV10-3,CAISDKASGRYEQYF,TGTGCCATCAGTGATAAGGCTAGCGGGAGGTACGAGCAGTACTTC
TRBJ2-5,TRBD1,NA,TRBV12-3/TRBV12-4,CASTPGQGEETQYF,TGTGCCAGCACACCGGGACAGGGGGAAGAGACCCAGTACTTC
TRBJ1-2,NA,few,TRBV3-1,CASSPQDTNYGYTF,TGTGCCAGCAGCCCTCAGGATACGAACTATGGCTACACCTTC
TRBJ2-5,NA,few,TRBV15,CATSRGGALETQYF,TGTGCCACCAGCAGAGGAGGGGCATTAGAGACCCAGTACTTC
TRBJ2-3,NA,few,TRBV12-3/TRBV12-4,CASRVTSIDTQYF,TGTGCCAGCAGAGTCACTAGTATAGATACGCAGTATTTT
TRBJ2-1,TRBD2,many,TRBV29-1,CSVLGRVNEQFF,TGCAGCGTTCTCGGGAGGGTCAATGAGCAGTTCTTC
TRBJ2-2,NA,NA,TRBV5-1,CASREDHTGELFF,TGCGCCAGCAGGGAGGATCACACCGGGGAGCTGTTTTTT
TRBJ1-4,NA,few,TRBV12-3/TRBV12-4,CASTRGSEKLFF,TGTGCCAGCACGAGGGGGAGCGAAAAACTGTTTTTT
TRBJ2-1,TRBD2,NA,TRBV20-1,CSARLAGINEQFF,TGCAGTGCCAGACTAGCGGGGATTAATGAGCAGTTCTTC
TRBJ2-1,TRBD2,few,TRBV11-2,CASSLGGTSFNEQFF,TGTGCCAGCAGCTTAGGGGGGACTAGCTTCAATGAGCAGTTCTTC
TRBJ2-7,NA,few,TRBV15,CATSLGDSYEQYF,TGTGCCACCAGCCTAGGGGATTCCTACGAGCAGTACTTC
TRBJ2-1,TRBD1,few,TRBV12-5,CASTGQGRGEQFF,TGTGCTAGCACCGGACAGGGGAGGGGTGAGCAGTTCTTC
TRBJ2-3,TRBD1,many,TRBV24-1,CATSEPTGNTRDTQYF,TGTGCCACCAGTGAACCGACAGGGAACACAAGGGATACGCAGTATTTT
TRBJ2-1,TRBD1,few,TRBV20-1,CSARIGGTGGTAPFF,TGCAGTGCTAGGATTGGCGGGACAGGGGGAACTGCTCCGTTCTTC
TRBJ2-1,TRBD1,few,TRBV7-2,CASSFGQGASNEQFF,TGTGCCAGCAGCTTCGGACAGGGGGCCTCCAATGAGCAGTTCTTC
TRBJ2-2,NA,many,TRBV7-2,CASSLAQRTGELFF,TGTGCCAGCAGCTTAGCGCAGAGAACCGGGGAGCTGTTTTTT
TRBJ2-4,NA,few,TRBV4-3,CASSQGVGAKNIQYF,TGCGCCAGCAGCCAAGGGGTGGGAGCCAAAAACATTCAGTACTTC
TRBJ1-4,NA,NA,TRBV20-1,CSAKGWADNEKLFF,TGCAGTGCTAAGGGCTGGGCCGACAATGAAAAACTGTTTTTT
TRBJ1-1,TRBD1,NA,TRBV5-6,CASSPDRGDTEAFF,TGTGCCAGCAGCCCCGACAGGGGGGACACTGAAGCTTTCTTT
TRBJ2-2,NA,few,TRBV12-3/TRBV12-4,CASNRPGPNTGELFF,TGTGCCAGCAACCGGCCGGGACCCAACACCGGGGAGCTGTTTTTT
TRBJ2-7,NA,NA,TRBV29-1,CSVAGAGAYEQYF,TGCAGCGTTGCGGGAGCAGGAGCCTACGAGCAGTACTTC
TRBJ1-5,NA,NA,TRBV27,CASRSRDPGEPQHF,TGTGCCAGCAGATCCCGGGACCCCGGGGAGCCCCAGCATTTT
TRBJ2-3,TRBD2,NA,TRBV19,CASRPLAGGGTDTQYF,TGTGCCAGTAGACCCTTAGCGGGAGGCGGCACAGATACGCAGTATTTT
TRBJ2-5,NA,NA,TRBV6-2/TRBV6-3,CASGAKETQYF,TGTGCCAGCGGGGCCAAAGAGACCCAGTACTTC
TRBJ2-7,NA,NA,TRBV27,CASTTPGGSNEQYF,TGTGCCAGCACCACCCCAGGGGGGAGTAACGAGCAGTACTTC
TRBJ2-1,NA,few,TRBV12-3/TRBV12-4,CASREHQGQEQFF,TGTGCCAGCAGAGAACATCAGGGGCAGGAGCAGTTCTTC
TRBJ1-1,NA,many,TRBV11-2,CASSRTPLNTEAFF,TGTGCCAGCAGTCGGACCCCTTTGAACACTGAAGCTTTCTTT
TRBJ1-1,NA,few,TRBV28,CASSPIGSVLNTEAFF,TGTGCCAGCAGCCCGATCGGTTCGGTGCTGAACACTGAAGCTTTCTTT
TRBJ2-3,TRBD2,NA,TRBV4-3,CASSQDLRPSGYTQYF,TGCGCCAGCAGCCAAGATCTAAGGCCTAGCGGTTATACGCAGTATTTT
TRBJ2-2,NA,NA,TRBV9,CASTTRGNTGELFF,TGTGCCAGCACGACTAGGGGCAACACCGGGGAGCTGTTTTTT
TRBJ2-4,NA,many,TRBV7-9,CASSLWGTAKNIQYF,TGTGCCAGCAGCCTATGGGGGACAGCCAAAAACATTCAGTACTTC
TRBJ2-7,TRBD1,few,TRBV5-1,CASSLEAQGAEEQYF,TGCGCCAGCAGCTTGGAGGCGCAGGGGGCAGAGGAGCAGTACTTC